This entry concerns a single T cell receptor beta chain. This specimen comes from a study of blood T cell repertoires in COVID-19. Study background: Specimens from acute and convalescent COVID-19 originated in the United States, Italy and Spain. PBMCs, B-cell-depleted T cells, or T cells provided the cDNA or gDNA that made up the material.

In the original workflow: For nucleated cells, counts were estimated from reference gene primer amplification. The method was immunoSEQ multiplex PCR; TCRdb's version includes in-frame clones alone and lacks a portion of them. The DNA was the basis for D and trimming; V, J and clone size are from that table. The profile shows about 220,000 clones, 83% of them singletons. The sequenced material came from peripheral blood. The clonotype comes from a woman aged 40-49 years with active or convalescent COVID-19.

The CDR3 nucleotides are TGTGCCAGCAGCCCCGGACTAGCGGGGGGGCGGGGGACCCAGTACTTC. Its protein product is CASSPGLAGGRGTQYF. This chain links TRBV7-2 with TRBJ2-5; TRBD2 agrees at 15 bases. The CDR3 runs to 16 residues. Germline loops: CDR1 SGHTA, CDR2 FQGNSA. V lost 5 bases and J lost 7; bases outside the gene matches: 8.